Given below is one TCR beta chain in context. V lost 2 bases, J lost 6 bases, and 8 bases stayed unmatched. The germline gives CDR1 GTSNPN, CDR2 SVGIG (reference sequence). This CDR3 spans 15 amino acids. These data belong to a study of cytomegalovirus exposure and HLA in healthy donors. Amplification used 60 Vbeta primers and 13 Jbeta primers. Here immunoSEQ multiplex PCR was the method, and the copy in TCRdb shows in-frame clones only, minus some. This repertoire includes 91,000 or so clones. The receptor was isolated from a woman in her twenties or thirties in good health and CMV-seronegative. V gene TRBV30 combines with J gene TRBJ1-5; 9 nucleotides line up with TRBD1. The sequenced sample was PBMCs. CDR3 in amino acids: CAWSLPGTGFQPQHF. The CDR3 nucleotides read TGTGCCTGGAGTCTACCAGGGACAGGGTTTCAGCCCCAGCATTTT.